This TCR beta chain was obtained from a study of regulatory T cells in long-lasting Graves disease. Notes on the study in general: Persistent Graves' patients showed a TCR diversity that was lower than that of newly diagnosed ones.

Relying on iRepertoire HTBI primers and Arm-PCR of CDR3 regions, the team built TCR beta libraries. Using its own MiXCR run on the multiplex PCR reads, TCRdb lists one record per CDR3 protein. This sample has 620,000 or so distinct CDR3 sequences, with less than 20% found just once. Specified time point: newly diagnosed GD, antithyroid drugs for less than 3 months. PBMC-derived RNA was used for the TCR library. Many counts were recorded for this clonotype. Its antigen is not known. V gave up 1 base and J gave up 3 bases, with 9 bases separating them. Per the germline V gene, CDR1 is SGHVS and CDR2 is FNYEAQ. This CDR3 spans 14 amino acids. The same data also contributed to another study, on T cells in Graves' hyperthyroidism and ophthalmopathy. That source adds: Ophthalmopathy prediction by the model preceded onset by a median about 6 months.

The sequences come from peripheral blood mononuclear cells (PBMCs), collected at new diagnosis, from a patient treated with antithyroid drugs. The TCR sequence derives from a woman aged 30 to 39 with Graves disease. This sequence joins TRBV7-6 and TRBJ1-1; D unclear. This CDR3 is CASSLGVGYTEAFF. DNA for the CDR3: TGTGCCAGCAGCTTAGGGGTTGGGTACACTGAAGCTTTCTTT.